The rows below give T cell receptor beta chains drawn from one sample of a study of CD8 T cells in Susac syndrome. TCRdb re-analysed the immunoSEQ multiplex PCR reads in MiXCR, keeping a single row per CDR3 protein. The table records 200,000 or so distinct CDR3 sequences, 90% to 95% of them present only once. Source material: CD4+ T cells from PBMCs. The receptors come from a human donor with multiple sclerosis. The CDR3 runs from the conserved cysteine through the conserved F or W. A D gene is named only where the DNA matches it firmly. Clone size is given for some rows only: seen once, a few or many times, or a class if the clone is expanded.

size	V	J	D	DNA	CDR3
-	TRBV20-1	TRBJ1-6	TRBD1	TGCAGTGCTTATGACAGGGGGGGACATTCACCCCTCCACTTT	CSAYDRGGHSPLHF
-	TRBV3-1	TRBJ1-5	-	TGTGCCAGCAGCCAAGATCACCCGGTGTATAGCAATCAGCCCCAGCATTTT	CASSQDHPVYSNQPQHF
few	TRBV20-1	TRBJ2-7	TRBD2	TGCAGTGCTAGGGTTGCGGGGGGCTACGAGCAGTACTTC	CSARVAGGYEQYF
once	TRBV20-1	TRBJ1-1	TRBD1	TGCAGTGGTCGCCGTCCACAGGGGCCTTTGTCCTTT	CSGRRPQGPLSF
-	TRBV27	TRBJ2-6	-	TGTGCCAGCAGACGATCCTCCGGAGGCGTCCTGACTTTC	CASRRSSGGVLTF
-	TRBV18	TRBJ2-7	TRBD2	TGTGCCAGTCGCGAACTAGCGGACGAGCAGTACTTC	CASRELADEQYF
-	TRBV6-1	TRBJ1-5	-	TGTGCCAGCAGCAGACTTGGGGAAGGCAATCAGCCCCAGCATTTT	CASSRLGEGNQPQHF
-	TRBV29-1	TRBJ2-3	TRBD1	TGCAGCGTTGAGGAGACAGGGGCGAGAGATACGCAGTATTTT	CSVEETGARDTQYF
-	TRBV6-5	TRBJ2-5	-	TGTGCCAGCAGTTACCGGGGACTGCAAGAGACCCAGTACTTC	CASSYRGLQETQYF
-	TRBV11-2	TRBJ2-1	-	TGTGCCAGCAGTTCGAGGGACTTCTACTACAATGAGCAGTTCTTC	CASSSRDFYYNEQFF
-	TRBV6-1	TRBJ2-5	TRBD2	TGTGCCAGTGGGAGGCTAGCGGGGCAGTACCAAGAGACCCAGTACTTC	CASGRLAGQYQETQYF
-	TRBV6-5	TRBJ2-7	-	TGTGCCAGCAGGGATTCACGGGAGCAGTACTTC	CASRDSREQYF
-	TRBV15	TRBJ2-3	-	TGTGCCAGTTGGGGGACACCCCTCGGGGATACGCAGTATTTT	CASWGTPLGDTQYF
-	TRBV6-2/TRBV6-3	TRBJ2-7	-	TGTGCCAGCAGCTCGCGGACCCACGAGCAGTACTTC	CASSSRTHEQYF
-	TRBV5-6	TRBJ2-5	TRBD1	TGTGCCAGCAGCTTCCAGACAGGGGAGCGGACCCAGTACTTC	CASSFQTGERTQYF
-	TRBV5-4	TRBJ1-1	-	TGTGCCGGGGAGGATCTGAACACTGAAGCTTTCTTT	CAGEDLNTEAFF
-	TRBV20-1	TRBJ2-1	-	TGCAGTGCCAGAACTAGCTGGAGCTCCTACAATGAGCAGTTCTTC	CSARTSWSSYNEQFF
-	TRBV12-3/TRBV12-4	TRBJ2-3	-	TGTGCCAGCAGTCCCCTCCAGGAGGATACGCAGTATTTT	CASSPLQEDTQYF
once	TRBV24-1	TRBJ2-5	-	TGTGCCACCAGTGATTTGCAGCGGGAGACCCAGTACTTC	CATSDLQRETQYF
-	TRBV30	TRBJ2-7	-	TGTGCCTGGAGTGTCGGCGGCAGTTTATACGAGCAGTACTTC	CAWSVGGSLYEQYF
-	TRBV5-1	TRBJ2-2	-	TGCGCCAGCAGCTTGGGGACGGTGAACACCGGGGAGCTGTTTTTT	CASSLGTVNTGELFF
-	TRBV29-1	TRBJ2-7	TRBD2	TGCAGCGTCCAGTCCGGGACTAGCGGTACCTACGAGCAGTACTTC	CSVQSGTSGTYEQYF
-	TRBV29-1	TRBJ1-2	-	TGCAGCGTTGCGTTTGTGACCGTCGAGGGCTACACCTTC	CSVAFVTVEGYTF
-	TRBV6-5	TRBJ2-7	-	TGTGCCAGCAAAGTGGAAGGGAGCTACGAGCAGTACTTC	CASKVEGSYEQYF
-	TRBV7-2	TRBJ1-5	-	TGTGCCAGCAGAACAAGAAACCAGCCCCAGCATTTT	CASRTRNQPQHF
-	TRBV7-9	TRBJ1-2	-	TGTGCCAGCAGCCCTCCTCGGGGGCAGAGAAGGAACTATGGCTACACCTTC	CASSPPRGQRRNYGYTF
-	TRBV4-1	TRBJ1-2	-	TGCGCCAGCAGAAACCTCAGGTCCCCGCCGAGTGGCTACACCTTC	CASRNLRSPPSGYTF
-	TRBV29-1	TRBJ2-7	TRBD2	TGCAGCGTTGATTCTAGCGGCTCCTACGAGCAGTACTTC	CSVDSSGSYEQYF
-	TRBV27	TRBJ1-5	TRBD1	TGTGCCAGCAGTCGGGACAGGGGGCTTCAGCCCCAGCATTTT	CASSRDRGLQPQHF
-	TRBV25-1	TRBJ1-2	TRBD1	TGTGCCAGCAGTGCTGGACAGGGGCAGGGGCTTCGTGGCTACACCTTC	CASSAGQGQGLRGYTF